The 4 T cell receptor beta chains presented below share a single source sample, sequenced in a study of tumor-infiltrating lymphocytes in localized non-small cell lung cancer. The data were produced by immunoSEQ multiplex PCR, yet TCRdb's version contains in-frame clones alone and is incomplete. Counted here are about 4,900 clones, 66% occurring once; the ten biggest clones make up roughly 61%. Sequencing used lung tumor tissue. The receptors were sampled from a human donor with non-small cell lung cancer.

This chain connects TRBV11-3 to TRBJ2-3, with TRBD2 matching over 9 bases. Trimming cost V 0 bases and J 5 bases; bases outside gene matches: 3. The V gene's germline CDR1 is SGHNT and CDR2 YENEEA. This CDR3 contains 15 residues. Here the CDR3 reads CASSLDMREGDTQYF. In DNA form, the CDR3 reads TGTGCCAGCAGCTTAGATATGCGGGAGGGAGATACGCAGTATTTT.

The chain carries TRBV7-1 and TRBJ1-1; D is unresolved. TRBV7-1 is an ORF; its function is uncertain. V dropped 4 bases and J dropped 7 bases, with 10 bases sitting between them. The CDR3 is 12 residues long. This CDR3 is CASSLERFEAFF. The CDR3 DNA reads TGTGCCAGCAGCTTAGAGCGATTTGAAGCTTTCTTT.

The genes are TRBV10-1 and TRBJ2-1; 12 bases match TRBD2. This CDR3 region has 14 residues. V was clipped by 6 bases and J by 10 bases; unmatched bases: 7. The V gene's germline CDR1 is WNHNN and CDR2 SYGVQD (reference sequence). Written as DNA, the CDR3 is TGCGCCAGCAGCCGGACTAGCGGGATAGGGGAGCAGTTCTTC. Its protein is CASSRTSGIGEQFF.

This chain joins TRBV11-2 and TRBJ2-1; 9 bases fit TRBD2. Germline V gene lookup returns CDR1 SGHAT and CDR2 FQNNGV. V trimming: 5 bases; J trimming: 2 bases; junction bases outside the gene matches: 10. The CDR3 length is 17 residues. CDR3 sequence reads: CASSPRASGTTYNEQFF. In DNA, the CDR3 is TGTGCCAGCAGCCCGAGGGCTAGCGGGACGACCTACAATGAGCAGTTCTTC.